This TCR beta chain appears in the sequencing data of a study of blood T cells in healthy people across ages. The authors ran a second PCR of 7 to 11 cycles using a sample-barcoded 5' primer and a J-beta primer mix. TCRdb passed the 5' RACE reads through MiXCR, listing each CDR3 protein once. In the table there are 1.5 million to 2 million distinct CDR3 sequences, 40% to 55% of which are singletons. This CDR3 spans 13 amino acids. V lost 5 bases, J lost 6 bases, and 7 bases stayed unmatched. CDR1 SQVTM and CDR2 ANQGSEA come from the germline V gene. Points on this clonotype: Its antigen is still unknown.

Study-wide results and limits: Naive T cell percentage strongly correlated with TCR beta diversity. For the donors, CMV status was unknown and possibly confounded expanded clonotype changes.

This chain connects TRBV29-1 to TRBJ2-7; 10 positions match TRBD1. Material for sequencing was blood. The source of this sequence is a woman aged 40 to 50 in good health. The CDR3 region is CSVTRQGATEQYF. Written as DNA, the CDR3 is TGCAGCGTTACCAGACAGGGGGCGACCGAGCAGTACTTC.